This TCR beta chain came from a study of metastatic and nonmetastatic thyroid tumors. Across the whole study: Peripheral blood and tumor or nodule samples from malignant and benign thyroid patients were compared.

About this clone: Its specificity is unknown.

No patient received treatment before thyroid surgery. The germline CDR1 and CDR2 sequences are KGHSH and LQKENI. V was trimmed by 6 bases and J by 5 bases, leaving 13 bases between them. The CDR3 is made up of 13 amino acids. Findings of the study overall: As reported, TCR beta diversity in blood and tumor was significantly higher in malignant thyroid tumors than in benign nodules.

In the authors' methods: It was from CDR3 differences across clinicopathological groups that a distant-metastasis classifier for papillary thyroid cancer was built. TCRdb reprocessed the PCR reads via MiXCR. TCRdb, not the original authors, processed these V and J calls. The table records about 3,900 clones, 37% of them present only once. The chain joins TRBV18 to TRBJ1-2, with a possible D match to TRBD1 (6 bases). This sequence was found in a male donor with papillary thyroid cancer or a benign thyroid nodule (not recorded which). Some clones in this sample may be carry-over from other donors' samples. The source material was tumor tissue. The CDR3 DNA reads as TGTGCCAGCTCCACGACAGGTCTTTATGGCTACACCTTC. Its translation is CASSTTGLYGYTF.